In this sample, the clone carrying this T cell receptor beta chain turned up once. As yet, its antigen is unknown. PRAID featured prominent immunodeficiency. CDR1 is SGHAT and CDR2 is FQNNGV in the germline V gene. The V and J ends lost 1 base and 5 bases, in that order; junction bases with no gene match: 9. This CDR3 is 18 amino acids long. The sample comes from a study of stem cell transplantation in POMP-related autoinflammatory disease. Study-wide points: Patients with PRAID showed a restricted number of unique TRB V-J gene pairings.

Sequencing used immunoSEQ multiplex PCR; TCRdb keeps in-frame clones, though not all of them. Among more than 25,000 clones listed, roughly 88% were seen once. The chain has TRBV11-2 and TRBJ2-3; 13 bases align to TRBD2. The sequence came from a human donor with POMP-related autoinflammation and immune dysregulation (PRAID). This material consisted of CD4+ T cells from PBMCs, taken before stem cell transplantation. CDR3 protein: CASSLGGGTSGMIDTQYF. CDR3 in DNA: TGTGCCAGCAGCTTAGGTGGCGGGACTAGCGGGATGATAGATACGCAGTATTTT.